Below are 21 T cell receptor beta chains sequenced from a single sample in a study of T cell repertoires in cytomegalovirus infection. What these receptors recognize is not known. TCRdb reprocessed the reads with MiXCR, giving one entry per CDR3 protein. The sample comprises 700,000 to 950,000 distinct CDR3 sequences, 32% of which are singletons, and under 15% rests with the top ten. The material was cultured CD8+ T cells from PBMCs, obtained from culture after CMV antigen stimulation. The receptors originated from a human donor in good health (CMV status not recorded). Some clones in this sample may be carry-over from other donors' samples.

A few counts support this clonotype. This rearrangement joins TRBV7-9 to TRBJ1-1, with TRBD1 matching over 7 bases. This CDR3 spans 15 amino acids. The V and J ends lost 5 bases and 0 bases, in that order; junction bases with no gene match: 6. Germline lookup yields CDR1 SEHNR and CDR2 FQNEAQ (reference sequence). Written as DNA, the CDR3 is TGTGCCAGCAGCAAGACAGGGTCGGTGAACACTGAAGCTTTCTTT. This gives the protein CASSKTGSVNTEAFF.

J is TRBJ1-5 and V is TRBV6-1; 7 nucleotides line up with TRBD1. With V trimmed by 5 bases and J by 0 bases, 4 bases remained unmatched. The CDR3 has 15 amino acids. Germline values: CDR1 MNHNS, CDR2 SASEGT. CDR3: CASSTGANSNQPQHF. CDR3 sequence (DNA): TGTGCCAGCAGTACAGGGGCTAATAGCAATCAGCCCCAGCATTTT.

This clonotype was seen repeatedly, ten times or more. V and J are TRBV7-8 and TRBJ2-7, with 7 bases that match TRBD1. CDR1 is SGHVS and CDR2 is FQNEAQ in the germline V gene. The ends lost 5 bases at V and 4 bases at J; junction bases unmatched: 11. This CDR3 comprises 15 residues. The DNA for the CDR3 is TGTGCCAGCAGCCCCAGGTGGGACAGCAATTACGAGCAGTACTTC. Translating gives CASSPRWDSNYEQYF.

This chain joins TRBV7-8 and TRBJ2-5; a weak D match, TRBD2 (6 bases). The CDR3 consists of 14 residues. Trimming pared 1 base from V and 5 bases from J, leaving 11 bases between. CDR1 is SGHVS, CDR2 FQNEAQ, per germline. This CDR3 is CASSLGASEETQYF. Here the CDR3 DNA reads TGTGCCAGCAGCTTAGGGGCTAGCGAGGAGACCCAGTACTTC.

A few counts support this clonotype. The chain recombines TRBV4-1 with TRBJ2-1; TRBD2 aligns across 7 bases. Germline CDR1 and CDR2: MGHRA and YSYEKL. The V gene end was trimmed by 3 bases and the J gene end by 4 bases; junction bases not matched to a gene: 6. The length of the CDR3 is 15 residues. CDR3 DNA sequence: TGCGCCAGCAGCCATGGGGGGGGTGGGTACAATGAGCAGTTCTTC. This codes for CASSHGGGGYNEQFF.

The rearrangement uses TRBV6-5 and TRBJ1-2; 12 bases are shared with TRBD1. The CDR3 consists of 16 residues. Germline values: CDR1 MNHEY, CDR2 SVGAGI. V dropped 6 bases and J dropped 4; count of bases not matched to a gene: 9. CDR3 bases: TGTGCCAGCAGAAGACGGGACAGGGGGCTCGGCTATGGCTACACCTTC. It codes for CASRRRDRGLGYGYTF.

The chain employs TRBV11-2 and TRBJ2-3; 9 bases are a match to TRBD2. The CDR3 contains 16 residues. Per germline, CDR1 SGHAT and CDR2 FQNNGV. Unmatched junction bases numbered 6, after V lost 5 bases and J lost 0 bases. The CDR3 DNA is TGTGCCAGCAGCCCGCTAGCGGGGCCTAGCACAGATACGCAGTATTTT. Amino acid sequence: CASSPLAGPSTDTQYF.

The chain is built from TRBV25-1 and TRBJ2-6; no firm D call. Trimming stripped 7 bases from V and 8 bases from J, with 9 bases between. CDR3 size: 12 residues. The V gene's germline CDR1 is MGHDK and CDR2 SYGVNS. CDR3: CASTERTNVLTF. The CDR3 DNA reads TGTGCCAGCACCGAGAGAACCAACGTCCTGACTTTC.

The chain couples TRBV6-2 or TRBV6-3 to TRBJ1-5, with D hard to call. CDR3 length: 15 residues. The germline gives CDR1 MNHEY, CDR2 SVGEGT. V lost 4 bases, J lost 4 bases, and 14 bases lay in between. For the CDR3, the DNA is TGTGCCAGCAGTTCCGGACCGCTGCTTAATCAGCCCCAGCATTTT. Protein product: CASSSGPLLNQPQHF.

About this clonotype itself: It may be a read error: a sequence one base away is much more abundant. The chain recombines TRBV12-5 with TRBJ2-5, with D maybe TRBD1 (5 bases). Per germline, CDR1 LGHNT and CDR2 FRNRAP. This CDR3 is 18 amino acids long. V dropped 3 bases and J dropped 5 bases, with 25 bases sitting between them. The CDR3 region has the DNA TGTGCTAGTGGTTTTACCTTGGACAAATTTTCCCCGACGGAGACCCAGTACTTC. Protein: CASGFTLDKFSPTETQYF.

This clonotype was found a few times. The chain has TRBV7-9 and TRBJ2-7, with unresolved D. The CDR3 totals 13 residues. Trimming cost V 5 bases and J 5 bases, with 13 bases left between them. CDR1 and CDR2 (germline): SEHNR, FQNEAQ (reference sequence). CDR3 region: CASSPPIEHEQYV. DNA for the CDR3: TGTGCCAGCAGCCCCCCCATTGAACACGAGCAGTACGTC.

This clonotype has a count of ten or more. The gene calls are TRBV11-3 and TRBJ2-2, with 7 nucleotides matching TRBD1. CDR1 is SGHNT and CDR2 is YENEEA in the germline V gene. The CDR3 sequence is 16 residues long. Losses at the gene ends were 5 bases for V and 0 bases for J; bases not matched to a gene: 6. The CDR3 region is CASSQRQGTNTGELFF. CDR3 nucleotides: TGTGCCAGCAGCCAAAGACAGGGTACGAACACCGGGGAGCTGTTTTTT.

This chain joins TRBV10-1 and TRBJ2-3, with D perhaps matching TRBD2 (7 bases). The CDR3 consists of 17 residues. CDR1 is WNHNN, CDR2 SYGVQD, per germline (reference sequence). V dropped 2 bases and J dropped 3 bases, with 18 bases sitting between them. The CDR3 sequence: CASSEGRGGWRTDTQYF. CDR3 coding DNA: TGCGCCAGCAGTGAGGGCCGCGGGGGCTGGAGGACAGATACGCAGTATTTT.

V usage is TRBV9 and J usage is TRBJ1-2, with D unresolved. The CDR3 has 12 residues. The V and J ends lost 5 bases and 5 bases respectively, with 10 bases between them. The germline CDR1 and CDR2 sequences are SGDLS and YYNGEE. CDR3 region: CASRDLHYGYTF. CDR3 sequence (DNA): TGTGCCAGCAGAGACCTCCATTATGGCTACACCTTC.

This clonotype came up a few times. The chain links TRBV4-1 to TRBJ1-2; TRBD1 might be the D (6 bases). V lost 0 bases, J lost 1 base, and 12 bases lay in between. Germline CDR1 is MGHRA and CDR2 is YSYEKL. The CDR3 is 16 residues long. The CDR3 DNA sequence: TGCGCCAGCAGCCAAGATCACGGGGGGCGTAACTATGGCTACACCTTC. Translated, it gives CASSQDHGGRNYGYTF.

The chain carries TRBV27 and TRBJ2-6; 7 nucleotides agree with TRBD1. V lost 3 bases and J lost 2; bases outside the gene matches: 4. The V gene's germline CDR1 is MNHEY and CDR2 SMNVEV (reference sequence). This CDR3 region has 16 residues. The CDR3 spells CASSLTGFAGANVLTF. The CDR3 DNA is TGTGCCAGCAGTTTGACAGGGTTTGCTGGGGCCAACGTCCTGACTTTC.

The chain joins TRBV9 to TRBJ1-2, with 9 bases lining up with TRBD1. The V and J ends lost 0 bases and 5 bases, in that order; junction bases with no gene match: 14. This CDR3 is built from 18 residues. Per the germline V gene, CDR1 is SGDLS and CDR2 is YYNGEE. CDR3 in DNA: TGTGCCAGCAGCGTAGAGTGGGACAGGGTACCTTCCCGTTATGGCTACACCTTC. Protein product: CASSVEWDRVPSRYGYTF. Together with reference TRBV9 and TRBJ1-2, the CDR3 gives the full variable domain: DSGVTQTPKHLITATGQRVTLRCSPRSGDLSVYWYQQSLDQGLQFLIQYYNGEERAKGNILERFSAQQFPDLHSELNLSSLELGDSALYFCASSVEWDRVPSRYGYTFGSGTRLTVV.

The chain uses TRBV27 and TRBJ1-5; TRBD1 agrees at 8 bases. Germline trimming cut 5 bases from V and 9 bases from J; bases unmatched to any gene: 12. The CDR3 runs 15 residues. Germline V gene sequence: CDR1 MNHEY, CDR2 SMNVEV (reference sequence). CDR3 sequence reads: CASSPDRGRDRPQHF. Here the CDR3 DNA reads TGTGCCAGCAGTCCAGACAGGGGTCGTGATCGGCCCCAGCATTTT.

The chain uses TRBV7-9 and TRBJ2-2; possible D gene TRBD2, 6 bases. Germline-derived CDR1 and CDR2 are SEHNR and FQNEAQ (reference sequence). The CDR3 extends over 15 amino acids. Trimming left V 6 bases short and J 5 bases short, with 16 bases between. As DNA, the CDR3 is TGTGCCAGCAGGACCGTGGAGGGTTCAACCGGGGAGCTGTTTTTT. It codes for CASRTVEGSTGELFF.

This sequence joins TRBV6-1 and TRBJ2-6; D perhaps matches TRBD2 (5 bases). The length of the CDR3 is 15 residues. CDR1 is MNHNS and CDR2 is SASEGT in the germline V gene. Trimming removed 8 bases from V and 1 base from J, with 12 bases in between. The CDR3 spells CASPGEPSGANVLTF. The CDR3 nucleotides read TGTGCCAGCCCCGGGGAGCCTTCTGGGGCCAACGTCCTGACTTTC.

This clonotype was picked up a small number of times. The gene calls are TRBV12-3 or TRBV12-4 and TRBJ1-1, with D tentatively TRBD1 (5 bases). The CDR3 runs 15 residues. Trimming removed 7 bases at V and 7 bases at J, with 22 bases between. CDR3: CASTLLGALDGEAFF. The CDR3 DNA reads as TGTGCCAGCACCCTCTTAGGGGCACTTGACGGTGAAGCTTTCTTT.